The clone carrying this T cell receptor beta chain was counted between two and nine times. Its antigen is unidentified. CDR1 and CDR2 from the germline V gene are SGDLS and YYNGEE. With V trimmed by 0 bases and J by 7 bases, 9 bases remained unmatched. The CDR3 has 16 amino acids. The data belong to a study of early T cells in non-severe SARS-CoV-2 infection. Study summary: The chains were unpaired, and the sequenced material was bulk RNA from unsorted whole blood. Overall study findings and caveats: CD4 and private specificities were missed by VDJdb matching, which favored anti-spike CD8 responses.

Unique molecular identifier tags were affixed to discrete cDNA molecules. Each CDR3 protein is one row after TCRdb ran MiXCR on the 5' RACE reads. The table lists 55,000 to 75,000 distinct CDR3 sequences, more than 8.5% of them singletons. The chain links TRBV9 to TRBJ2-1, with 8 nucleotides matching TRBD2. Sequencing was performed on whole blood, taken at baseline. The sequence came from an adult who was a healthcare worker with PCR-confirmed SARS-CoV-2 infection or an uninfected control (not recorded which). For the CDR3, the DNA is TGTGCCAGCAGCGTAGAGGCGGGAGGCCCAGGTAATGAGCAGTTCTTC. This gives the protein CASSVEAGGPGNEQFF.